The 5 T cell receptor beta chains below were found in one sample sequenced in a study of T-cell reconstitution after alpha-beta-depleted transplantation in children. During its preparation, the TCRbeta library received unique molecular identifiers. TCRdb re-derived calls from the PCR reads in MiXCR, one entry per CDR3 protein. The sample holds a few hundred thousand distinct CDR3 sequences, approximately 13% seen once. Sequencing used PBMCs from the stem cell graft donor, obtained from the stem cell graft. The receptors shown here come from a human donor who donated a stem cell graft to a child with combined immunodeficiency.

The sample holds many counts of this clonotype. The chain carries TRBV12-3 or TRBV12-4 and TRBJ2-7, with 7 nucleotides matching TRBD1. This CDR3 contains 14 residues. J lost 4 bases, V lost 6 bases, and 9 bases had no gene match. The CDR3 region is CASRATGLGYEQYF. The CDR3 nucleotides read TGTGCCAGCAGAGCGACAGGGCTTGGGTACGAGCAGTACTTC.

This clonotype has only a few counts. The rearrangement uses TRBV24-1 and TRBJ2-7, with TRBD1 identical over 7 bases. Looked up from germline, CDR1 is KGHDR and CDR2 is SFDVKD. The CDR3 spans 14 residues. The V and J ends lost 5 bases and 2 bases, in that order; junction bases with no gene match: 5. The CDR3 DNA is TGTGCCACCAGTGGGGGGACAGCCACCTACGAGCAGTACTTC. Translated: CATSGGTATYEQYF.

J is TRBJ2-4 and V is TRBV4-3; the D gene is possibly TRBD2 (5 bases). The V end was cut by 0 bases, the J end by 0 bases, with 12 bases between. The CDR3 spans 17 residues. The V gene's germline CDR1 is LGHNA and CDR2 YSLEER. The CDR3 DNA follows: TGCGCCAGCAGCCAAGATCCTCAGCGGCAAGCCAAAAACATTCAGTACTTC. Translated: CASSQDPQRQAKNIQYF.

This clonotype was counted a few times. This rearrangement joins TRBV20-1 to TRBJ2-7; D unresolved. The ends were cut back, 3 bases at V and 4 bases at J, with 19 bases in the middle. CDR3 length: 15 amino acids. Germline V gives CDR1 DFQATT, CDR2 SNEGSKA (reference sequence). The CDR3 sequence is CSASSLTGKFYEQYF. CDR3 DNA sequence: TGCAGTGCTAGTTCCCTGACTGGAAAGTTTTACGAGCAGTACTTC.

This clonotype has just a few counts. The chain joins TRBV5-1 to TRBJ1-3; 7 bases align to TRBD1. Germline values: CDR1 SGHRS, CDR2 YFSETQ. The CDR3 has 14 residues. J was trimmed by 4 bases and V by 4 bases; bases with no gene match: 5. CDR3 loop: CASSVGQQGNTIYF. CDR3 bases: TGCGCCAGCAGCGTGGGACAGCAAGGAAACACCATATATTTT.